The source of this T cell receptor (beta chain) is a study of naive and memory T cell subsets. Study-wide findings and caveats: Over 90% of naive TCR sequences appeared only once, unlike memory subsets.

As to this clonotype: Its target is not known.

An equimolar mix of two oligonucleotides served as the beta constant-region primer for TRBC1 and TRBC2. Ligated cDNA was amplified by four rounds of PCR with nested alpha and beta constant-region primers and SP2. TCRdb used MiXCR to reprocess the UMI-ligation and nested PCR reads, holding one entry per CDR3 protein. Among about 90,000 distinct CDR3 sequences, approximately 6.5% were seen once, and the ten largest hold roughly 1.5%. Sequencing was done on a sample of central memory CD4+ T cells from blood. This TCR came from a human donor in good health.

CDR3 in DNA: TGTGCCACCCAAGGGTCTAGCGGGAGGACCCTCACAGATACGCAGTATTTT. As protein: CATQGSSGRTLTDTQYF. The V gene is TRBV11-3, the J gene TRBJ2-3; 11 bases match TRBD2. The CDR3 length is 17 residues. Germline loops: CDR1 SGHNT, CDR2 YENEEA. V lost 10 bases, J lost 2 bases, and 14 bases stayed unmatched.